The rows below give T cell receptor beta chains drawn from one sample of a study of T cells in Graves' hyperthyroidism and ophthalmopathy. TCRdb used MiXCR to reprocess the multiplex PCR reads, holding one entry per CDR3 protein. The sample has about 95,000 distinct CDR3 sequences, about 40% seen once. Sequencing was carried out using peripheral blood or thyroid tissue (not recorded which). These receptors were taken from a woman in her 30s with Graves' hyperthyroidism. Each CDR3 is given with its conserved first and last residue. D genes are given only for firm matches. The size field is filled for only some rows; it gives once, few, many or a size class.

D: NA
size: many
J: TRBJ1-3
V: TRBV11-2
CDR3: CASSLGGSAGNTIYF
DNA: TGTGCCAGCAGCTTGGGGGGCTCGGCTGGAAACACCATATATTTT

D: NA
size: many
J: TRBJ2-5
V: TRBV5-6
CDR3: CASSLLEGMETQYF
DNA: TGTGCCAGCAGCTTGTTAGAAGGGATGGAGACCCAGTACTTC

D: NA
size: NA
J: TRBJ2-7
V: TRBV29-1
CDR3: CSQGTGSYEQYF
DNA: TGCAGCCAAGGAACAGGATCATACGAGCAGTACTTC

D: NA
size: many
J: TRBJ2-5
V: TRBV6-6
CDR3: CASSDLPGRRAARRQETQYF
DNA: TGTGCCAGCAGCGACCTTCCGGGACGCCGCGCCGCGCGCCGACAAGAGACCCAGTACTTC

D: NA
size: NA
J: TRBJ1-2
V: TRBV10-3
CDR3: CAISEPALHKLYGYTF
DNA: TGTGCCATCAGTGAACCCGCTTTACACAAACTCTATGGCTACACCTTC

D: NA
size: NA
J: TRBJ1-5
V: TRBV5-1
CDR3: CASSLAGESQPQHF
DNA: TGCGCCAGCAGCTTGGCGGGTGAATCTCAGCCCCAGCATTTT

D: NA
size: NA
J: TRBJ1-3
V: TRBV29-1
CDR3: CSVGGDTGNTIYF
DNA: TGCAGCGTGGGTGGGGACACTGGAAACACCATATATTTT

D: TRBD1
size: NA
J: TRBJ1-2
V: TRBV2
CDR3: CASRPGTENGYTF
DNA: TGTGCCAGCAGACCCGGGACAGAGAATGGCTACACCTTC

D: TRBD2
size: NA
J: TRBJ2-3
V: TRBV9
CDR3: CASSLYGTSAVEGTDTQYF
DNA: TGTGCCAGCAGCTTGTACGGGACTAGCGCCGTCGAGGGCACAGATACGCAGTATTTT

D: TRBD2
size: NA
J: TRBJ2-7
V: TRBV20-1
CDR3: CSARRGLLSGSQGEQYF
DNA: TGCAGTGCTAGAAGAGGTCTCCTTAGCGGGAGTCAGGGCGAGCAGTACTTC

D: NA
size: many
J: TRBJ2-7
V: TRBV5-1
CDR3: CASSLESGLGEQYF
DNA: TGCGCCAGCAGCTTGGAATCGGGTCTGGGCGAGCAGTACTTC

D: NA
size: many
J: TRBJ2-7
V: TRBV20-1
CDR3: CSARDFFARSTYEQYF
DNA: TGCAGTGCTAGAGATTTCTTCGCCAGGTCTACCTACGAGCAGTACTTC

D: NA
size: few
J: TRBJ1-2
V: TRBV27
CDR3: CASSLSGRDLYGYTF
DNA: TGTGCCAGCAGTTTATCCGGTAGGGACCTCTATGGCTACACCTTC

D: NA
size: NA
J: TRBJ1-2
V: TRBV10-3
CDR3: CAYRDEAGYTF
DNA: TGTGCCTACCGGGACGAGGCAGGCTACACCTTC

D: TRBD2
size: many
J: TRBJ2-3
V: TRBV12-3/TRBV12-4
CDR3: CASFPSGSGDTQYF
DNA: TGTGCCTCCTTTCCTAGCGGGAGTGGGGATACGCAGTATTTT

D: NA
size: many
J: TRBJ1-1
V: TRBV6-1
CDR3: CASREQFAEAFF
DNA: TGTGCCAGCAGGGAACAGTTCGCTGAAGCTTTCTTT

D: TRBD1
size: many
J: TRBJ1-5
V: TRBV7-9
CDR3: CASTGQGYNQPQHF
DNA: TGTGCCAGCACCGGACAGGGTTACAATCAGCCCCAGCATTTT

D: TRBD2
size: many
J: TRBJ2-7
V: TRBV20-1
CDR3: CSVQGPSGSSYEQYF
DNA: TGCAGTGTTCAAGGCCCTAGCGGGAGCTCCTACGAGCAGTACTTC

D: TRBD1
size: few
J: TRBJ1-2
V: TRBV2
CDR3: CASSAGGNYGYTF
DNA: TGTGCCAGCAGTGCAGGGGGTAACTATGGCTACACCTTC

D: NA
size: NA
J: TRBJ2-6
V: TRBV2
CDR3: CASSLYGQVNTEAF
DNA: TGTGCCAGCAGTTTATACGGGCAGGTGAACACTGAAGCTTTC

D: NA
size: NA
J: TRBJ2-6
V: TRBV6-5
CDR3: CASSQDWQPYSGTNALTF
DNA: TGTGCCAGCAGCCAAGATTGGCAGCCGTACTCTGGGACCAACGCCCTGACTTTC

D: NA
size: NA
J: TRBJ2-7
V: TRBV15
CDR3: CATSRGGKDYEQYF
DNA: TGTGCCACCAGCAGGGGCGGGAAGGACTACGAGCAGTACTTC

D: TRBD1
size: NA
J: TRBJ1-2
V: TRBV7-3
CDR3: CASSVHPGGKYGYTF
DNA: TGTGCCAGCAGCGTCCATCCAGGGGGCAAGTATGGCTACACCTTC

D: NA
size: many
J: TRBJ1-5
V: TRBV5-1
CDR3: CASSLQGGGQPQHF
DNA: TGCGCCAGCAGCTTGCAAGGGGGAGGGCAGCCCCAGCATTTT

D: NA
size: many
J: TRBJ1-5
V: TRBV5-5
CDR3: CASSPRGEGNQPQHF
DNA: TGTGCCAGCAGCCCTCGGGGGGAGGGCAATCAGCCCCAGCATTTT

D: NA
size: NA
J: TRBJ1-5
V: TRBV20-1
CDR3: CSADGRGQPQHF
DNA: TGCAGTGCGGACGGGAGGGGTCAGCCCCAGCATTTT

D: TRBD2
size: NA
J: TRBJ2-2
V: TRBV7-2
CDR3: CASSLWGLAGVTGELFF
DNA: TGTGCCAGCAGCTTATGGGGACTAGCGGGAGTGACCGGGGAGCTGTTTTTT

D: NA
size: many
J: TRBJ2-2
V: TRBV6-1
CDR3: CASSPDRILGNTGELFF
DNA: TGTGCCAGCAGTCCCGACCGTATCCTTGGGAACACCGGGGAGCTGTTTTTT

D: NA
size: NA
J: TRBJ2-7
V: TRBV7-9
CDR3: CASSFSGQNHEQYF
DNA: TGTGCCAGCAGCTTTTCCGGACAGAACCACGAGCAGTACTTC

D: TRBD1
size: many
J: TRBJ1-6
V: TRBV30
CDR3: CAYGQGIPPLHF
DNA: TGTGCCTATGGACAGGGGATCCCACCCCTCCACTTT

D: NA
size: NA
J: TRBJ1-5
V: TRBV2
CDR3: CASRPWGGRRQPQHF
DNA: TGTGCCAGCAGACCCTGGGGGGGTAGAAGACAGCCCCAGCATTTT

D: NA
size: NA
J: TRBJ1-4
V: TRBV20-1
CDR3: CSANLPGGRQPFF
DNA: TGCAGTGCTAACCTCCCGGGGGGGCGACAACCGTTCTTT

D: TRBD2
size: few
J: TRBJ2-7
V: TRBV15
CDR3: CATSSGLAGADYEQYF
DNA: TGTGCCACCAGCAGCGGGTTAGCGGGAGCGGACTACGAGCAGTACTTC

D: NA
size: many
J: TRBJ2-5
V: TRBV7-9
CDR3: CASSLGQSNQETQYF
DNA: TGTGCCAGCAGCTTAGGCCAGTCTAATCAAGAGACCCAGTACTTC

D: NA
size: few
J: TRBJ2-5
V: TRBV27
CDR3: CASSLRQPSYNQETQYF
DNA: TGTGCCAGCAGTTTGCGCCAACCTTCTTATAACCAAGAGACCCAGTACTTC

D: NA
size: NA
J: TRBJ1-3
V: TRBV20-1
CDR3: CSARSPGNTIYF
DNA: TGCAGTGCCCGAAGCCCTGGAAACACCATATATTTT

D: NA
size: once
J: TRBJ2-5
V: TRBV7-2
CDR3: CASSPSVGRETQYF
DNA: TGTGCCAGCAGCCCTAGCGTGGGGCGGGAAACCCAGTACTTC

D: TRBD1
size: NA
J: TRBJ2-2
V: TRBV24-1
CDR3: CATSDSQTGYGELFF
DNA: TGTGCCACCAGTGATTCGCAGACAGGGTACGGGGAGCTGTTTTTT

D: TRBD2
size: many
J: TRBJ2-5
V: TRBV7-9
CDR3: CASSFPVAGAQETQYF
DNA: TGTGCCAGCAGCTTCCCGGTAGCGGGAGCCCAAGAGACCCAGTACTTC

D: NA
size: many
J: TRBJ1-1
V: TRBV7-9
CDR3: CASTKGGAVTEAFF
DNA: TGTGCCAGCACAAAGGGGGGGGCGGTCACTGAAGCTTTCTTT

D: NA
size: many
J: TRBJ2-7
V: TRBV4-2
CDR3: CASSQRGRRTPGEQYF
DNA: TGTGCCAGCAGCCAACGGGGACGTCGGACCCCAGGAGAGCAGTACTTC

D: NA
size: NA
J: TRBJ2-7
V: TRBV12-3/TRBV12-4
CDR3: CASSVGTTTYEQYF
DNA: TGTGCCAGCAGTGTAGGGACCACTACCTACGAGCAGTACTTC

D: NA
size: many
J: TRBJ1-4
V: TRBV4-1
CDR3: CASSQGVGGEKLFF
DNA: TGCGCCAGCAGCCAAGGGGTAGGGGGAGAAAAACTGTTTTTT

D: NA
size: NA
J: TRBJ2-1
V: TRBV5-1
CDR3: CASSFRTYNEQFF
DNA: TGCGCCAGCAGCTTCCGAACTTACAATGAGCAGTTCTTC

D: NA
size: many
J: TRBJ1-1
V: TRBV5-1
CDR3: CASSLGQSWAFSEAFF
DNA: TGCGCCAGCAGTCTTGGACAGTCCTGGGCTTTTTCTGAAGCTTTCTTT

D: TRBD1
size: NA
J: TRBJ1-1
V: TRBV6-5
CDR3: CASSETGTGGGTEAFF
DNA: TGTGCCAGCAGTGAAACCGGGACAGGGGGAGGGACTGAAGCTTTCTTT